Reported below is one TCR beta chain. It was with unique molecular identifiers that the TCRbeta library was prepared. MiXCR, run by TCRdb on the PCR reads, gives a single entry per CDR3 protein. The sample includes fewer than 750,000 distinct CDR3 sequences, roughly 23% seen only once; the top ten take less than 15%. This sample was taken from a study of T-cell reconstitution after alpha-beta-depleted transplantation in children. The CDR3 has 15 amino acids. V was shortened by 3 bases and J by 4 bases, with 15 bases between the two germline ends. This clonotype was obtained from a boy under two years old who had a stem cell transplant for acute myeloid leukemia, so the T cells may come from the graft donor. The chain combines TRBV12-3 or TRBV12-4 with TRBJ1-1, with D perhaps matching TRBD1 (5 bases). Sequenced here: PBMCs, mostly from graft donor cells, sampled 360 days after TCRalphabeta/CD19-depleted stem cell transplant. The CDR3 nucleotides are TGTGCCAGCAGTTTTGGGGGACTAAGTAGCACTGAAGCTTTCTTT. Translated: CASSFGGLSSTEAFF.